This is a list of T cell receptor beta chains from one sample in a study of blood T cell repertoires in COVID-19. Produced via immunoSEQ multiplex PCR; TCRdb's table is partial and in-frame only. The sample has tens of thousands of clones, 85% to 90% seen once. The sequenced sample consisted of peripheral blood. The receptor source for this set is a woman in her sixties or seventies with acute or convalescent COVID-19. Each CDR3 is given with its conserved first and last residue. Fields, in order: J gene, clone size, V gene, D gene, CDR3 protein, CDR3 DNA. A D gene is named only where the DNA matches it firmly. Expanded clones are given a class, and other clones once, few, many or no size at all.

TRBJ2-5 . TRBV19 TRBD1 CATNRGGNQETQYF TGTGCCACTAACAGGGGTGGGAACCAAGAGACCCAGTACTTC
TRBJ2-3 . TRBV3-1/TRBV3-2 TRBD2 CASSQIRPGGRGGTDTQYF TGTGCCAGCAGCCAAATTCGCCCGGGCGGGAGAGGCGGCACAGATACGCAGTATTTT
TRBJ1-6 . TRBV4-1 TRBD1 CASDRDGQGNSPLHF TGCGCCAGTGATCGGGATGGACAGGGAAATTCACCCCTCCACTTT
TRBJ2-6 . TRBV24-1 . CAAGAGSGANVLTF TGTGCCGCCGGCGCGGGCTCTGGGGCCAACGTCCTGACTTTC
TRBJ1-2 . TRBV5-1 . CASSLVGDSDYGYTF TGCGCCAGCAGCTTGGTAGGGGACTCCGACTATGGCTACACCTTC
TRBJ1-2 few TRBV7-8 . CASSPDRNFYGYTF TGTGCCAGCAGCCCCGACAGGAACTTCTATGGCTACACCTTC
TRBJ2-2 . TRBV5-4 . CASSLELGLNGELFF TGTGCCAGCAGCTTGGAACTAGGTCTTAACGGGGAGCTGTTTTTT
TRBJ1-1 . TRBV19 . CATRGRDTEAFF TGTGCCACCCGAGGGAGGGACACTGAAGCTTTCTTT
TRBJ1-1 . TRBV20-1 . CSASQSGWGTEAFF TGCAGTGCTAGTCAATCAGGGTGGGGCACTGAAGCTTTCTTT
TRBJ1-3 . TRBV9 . CASSPGRSGNTIYF TGTGCCAGCAGCCCCGGCAGGTCAGGAAACACCATATATTTT
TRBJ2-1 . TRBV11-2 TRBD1 CASSSTPAGGNEQFF TGTGCCAGCAGCTCCACACCAGCAGGGGGCAATGAGCAGTTCTTC
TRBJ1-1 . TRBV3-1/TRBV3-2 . CASSQGAGLAEAFF TGTGCCAGCAGCCAAGGGGCAGGGCTGGCTGAAGCTTTCTTT
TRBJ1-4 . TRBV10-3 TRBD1 CAISERLGQDNEKLFF TGTGCCATCAGTGAGCGGCTCGGACAGGATAATGAAAAACTGTTTTTT
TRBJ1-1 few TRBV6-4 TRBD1 CASSATGGGTEAFF TGTGCCAGCAGTGCGACAGGGGGAGGAACTGAAGCTTTCTTT
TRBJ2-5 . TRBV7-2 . CASSSEETQYF TGTGCCAGCAGCTCAGAAGAGACCCAGTACTTC
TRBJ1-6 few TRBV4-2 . CASSQGQSPLHF TGTGCCAGCAGCCAGGGCCAATCACCCCTCCACTTT